This paragraph reports one T cell receptor (beta chain). A J-beta primer mix and a sample-barcoded 5' primer were used in a second PCR of about 7 to 12 cycles. Using its own MiXCR run on the 5' RACE reads, TCRdb lists one record per CDR3 protein. The sample lists approximately 960,000 distinct CDR3 sequences; about 29% were seen once. These data belong to a study of blood T cells in healthy people across ages. Separately, the same data were catalogued under a study of T cells of mothers and their children. That investigation notes: Microchimeric T cell clones that persisted were not detected.

This receptor was identified in a woman in her thirties or forties in good health. The sequencing sample was made of blood.

CDR3 sequence reads: CASSQAETSGRGDTQYF. CDR3 bases: TGCGCCAGCAGCCAAGCAGAGACTAGCGGGAGAGGAGATACGCAGTATTTT. The rearrangement uses TRBV4-1 and TRBJ2-3; TRBD2 matches at 12 bases. The length of the CDR3 is 17 residues. The germline CDR1 and CDR2 sequences are MGHRA and YSYEKL. Unmatched junction bases numbered 7, after V lost 1 base and J lost 5 bases.